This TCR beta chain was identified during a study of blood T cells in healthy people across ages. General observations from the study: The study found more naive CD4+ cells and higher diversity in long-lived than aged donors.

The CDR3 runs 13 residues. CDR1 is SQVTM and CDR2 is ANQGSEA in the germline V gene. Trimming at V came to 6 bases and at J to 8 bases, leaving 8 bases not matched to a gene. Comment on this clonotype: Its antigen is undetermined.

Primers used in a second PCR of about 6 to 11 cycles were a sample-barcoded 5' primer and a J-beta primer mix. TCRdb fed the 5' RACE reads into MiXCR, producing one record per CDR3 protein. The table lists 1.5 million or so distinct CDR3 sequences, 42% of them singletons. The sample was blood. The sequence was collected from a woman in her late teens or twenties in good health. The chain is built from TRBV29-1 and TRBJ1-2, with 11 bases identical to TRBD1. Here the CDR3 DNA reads TGCAGCGTACCGGGACAGGGGGTTTGGGGCTACACCTTC. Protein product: CSVPGQGVWGYTF. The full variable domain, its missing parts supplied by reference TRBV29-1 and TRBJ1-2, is SAVISQKPSRDICQRGTSLTIQCQVDSQVTMMFWYRQQPGQSLTLIATANQGSEATYESGFVIDKFPISRPNLTFSTLTVSNMSPEDSSIYLCSVPGQGVWGYTFGSGTRLTVV.